The TCR beta chain described here comes from a study of CD8+ T cells in alopecia areata. Across the whole study: People stayed on tofacitinib for 6 to 18 months, then stopped the drug for 6 months.

The CDR3 is made up of 14 amino acids. The V gene end was trimmed by 4 bases and the J gene end by 7 bases; junction bases not matched to a gene: 4. The V gene's germline CDR1 is GTSNPN and CDR2 SVGIG (reference sequence). This clone came up a few times. Following RNA extraction, reverse transcription yielded cDNA that acted as the sequencing template. TCRdb's copy holds only in-frame clones and misses some; the assay was immunoSEQ multiplex PCR. This table holds 150,000 to 200,000 clones, approximately 70% found once. The material sequenced was CD8+ T cells sorted from blood, taken at week 0. The chain has TRBV30 and TRBJ1-4; TRBD1 matches 12 bases. The origin of this receptor is a human donor with alopecia areata. The CDR3 DNA sequence: TGTGCCTGGACCGGGACAGGGGGCTTTGAAAAACTGTTTTTT. As protein: CAWTGTGGFEKLFF.